The clone carrying this T cell receptor (beta chain) occurred many times. As yet, its antigen is unknown. The sample comes from a study of early T cells in non-severe SARS-CoV-2 infection. Study-level background: Sequencing targeted bulk RNA from unsorted whole blood, leaving chains unpaired.

The V segment lost 5 bases and the J segment 2 bases; nucleotides outside the gene matches: 7. The CDR3 loop spans 16 amino acids. The germline V gene encodes CDR1 MNHEY and CDR2 SVGAGI. In the library, individual cDNA molecules carried attached unique molecular identifiers. One entry per CDR3 protein, called by TCRdb with MiXCR from the 5' RACE reads. The data contain 65,000 to 95,000 distinct CDR3 sequences, 4.5% to 6% of them singletons. Findings of the study overall: CD4 and private specificities were missed by VDJdb matching, which favored anti-spike CD8 responses.

The TCR was taken from an adult who was a healthcare worker with PCR-confirmed SARS-CoV-2 infection or an uninfected control (not recorded which). The sample was whole blood, taken at baseline. J is TRBJ2-3 and V is TRBV6-5; 10 nucleotides line up with TRBD2. CDR3 in amino acids: CASSKRLAGNTDTQYF. The CDR3 DNA is TGTGCCAGCAGTAAAAGACTAGCGGGCAACACAGATACGCAGTATTTT.